A single sample is the source of the 18 T cell receptor beta chains below, sequenced in a study of radiotherapy plus CTLA-4 blockade in lung cancer. TCRdb's table, derived via immunoSEQ multiplex PCR, lists solely in-frame clones and lacks some. This table has about 88,000 clones, roughly 70% appearing once. Specimen: peripheral blood, collected from a patient treated with radiotherapy plus ipilimumab. The receptors derive from a human donor with non-small cell lung cancer that progressed on radiotherapy plus ipilimumab.

V usage is TRBV19 and J usage is TRBJ1-5; weak D call: TRBD1 (6 bases). Germline V gene data show CDR1 as LNHDA and CDR2 as SQIVND (reference sequence). V lost 0 bases to trimming and J lost 13 bases, with 13 bases between them. CDR3 length: 13 residues. This CDR3 reads CASSIDGQSGQHF. The DNA for the CDR3 is TGTGCCAGTAGTATAGATGGACAGAGCGGGCAGCATTTT.

This sequence joins TRBV10-2 and TRBJ2-7; TRBD1 agrees at 9 bases. From germline, CDR1 is WSHSY and CDR2 SAAADI. The CDR3 covers 14 residues. Trimming removed 6 bases from V and 3 bases from J; junction bases left unmatched: 6. The chain's CDR3 is CASSPGTGLYEQYF. CDR3 coding DNA: TGCGCCAGCAGCCCCGGGACAGGGCTCTACGAGCAGTACTTC.

CDR3 region: CASSLAGGGYGYTF. CDR3 in DNA: TGTGCCAGCAGTTTGGCAGGGGGAGGCTATGGCTACACCTTC. This sequence joins TRBV28 and TRBJ1-2, with 7 bases aligning to TRBD1. V shed 3 bases and J 4 bases; nucleotides not matched to a gene: 5. CDR1 and CDR2 from the germline V gene are MDHEN and SYDVKM. This CDR3 has 14 amino acids.

The rearrangement links TRBV28 to TRBJ1-1; D is unresolved. The CDR3 loop spans 15 amino acids. Germline V gene sequence: CDR1 MDHEN, CDR2 SYDVKM. The V end lost 4 bases, the J end lost 3 bases, and 15 bases lay between the germline ends. As DNA, the CDR3 is TGTGCCAGCAGTTGGTCTGCAAAGACGCACACTGAAGCTTTCTTT. Amino acids: CASSWSAKTHTEAFF.

The genes are TRBV5-1 and TRBJ2-5; 7 positions agree with TRBD1. V lost 3 bases to trimming and J lost 1 base; unmatched junction nucleotides: 6. Germline V gives CDR1 SGHRS, CDR2 YFSETQ. The CDR3 length is 15 residues. The CDR3 DNA sequence: TGCGCCAGCAGCTCAAGGGACAGAGCCCAAGAGACCCAGTACTTC. Translating gives CASSSRDRAQETQYF.

The sample holds a few counts of this clone. The chain uses TRBV4-3 and TRBJ2-7, with 10 nucleotides matching TRBD1. Germline V gene data show CDR1 as LGHNA and CDR2 as YSLEER. The CDR3 totals 15 residues. The V gene end was trimmed by 0 bases and the J gene end by 6 bases; junction bases not matched to a gene: 5. The CDR3 region is CASSQDWTGGGEQYF. For the CDR3, the DNA is TGCGCCAGCAGCCAAGATTGGACAGGGGGAGGCGAGCAGTACTTC.

This clone was picked up one time. The rearrangement uses TRBV7-9 and TRBJ2-5, with TRBD1 as a possible D gene (5 bases). This CDR3 comprises 14 residues. V dropped 5 bases and J dropped 4 bases, with 14 bases sitting between them. Germline loops: CDR1 SEHNR, CDR2 FQNEAQ (reference sequence). The CDR3 sequence: CASSQTGAGETQYF. The CDR3 nucleotides are TGTGCCAGCAGCCAAACTGGGGCAGGAGAGACCCAGTACTTC.

This clone was counted a few times. The chain carries TRBV28 and TRBJ2-7; 10 bases map to TRBD1. The CDR3 runs to 16 residues. Germline V gives CDR1 MDHEN, CDR2 SYDVKM. The junction had 11 bases not matched to a gene; V was cut back by 6 bases and J by 3 bases. This CDR3 reads CASSSPGTGVDYEQYF. The DNA for the CDR3 is TGTGCCAGCAGCTCCCCCGGGACAGGGGTGGACTACGAGCAGTACTTC.

J is TRBJ2-1 and V is TRBV29-1; unclear D gene. The V gene's germline CDR1 is SQVTM and CDR2 ANQGSEA. The CDR3 contains 11 residues. V was cut by 0 bases and J by 12 bases, with 9 bases left in between. The CDR3 DNA follows: TGCAGCGTTGAAGAAACCTCGGGGCAGTTCTTC. This encodes CSVEETSGQFF.

This clone has more than one count but fewer than ten. The genes are TRBV4-2 and TRBJ2-5, with TRBD1 identical over 7 bases. This CDR3 region has 14 residues. Germline loops: CDR1 LGHNA, CDR2 YNFKEQ. V was pared by 1 base and J by 7 bases, with 6 bases of the junction left unmatched. DNA of the CDR3: TGTGCCAGCAGCCAAGTTCAGGCAGGGGGGACCCAGTACTTC. It translates to CASSQVQAGGTQYF.

This chain's CDR3 is CASSPTRDSTDTQYF. CDR3 nucleotides: TGTGCCAGCTCACCTACCAGGGATTCCACAGATACGCAGTATTTT. The chain uses TRBV18 and TRBJ2-3; tentative D call: TRBD1 (5 bases). The CDR3 spans 15 residues. Germline V CDR1 and CDR2: KGHSH, LQKENI. V was pared by 3 bases and J by 2 bases, with 12 bases between. The variable domain in full, with the rest retrieved from reference TRBV18 and TRBJ2-3, is NAGVMQNPRHLVRRRGQEARLRCSPMKGHSHVYWYRQLPEEGLKFMVYLQKENIIDESGMPKERFSAEFPKEGPSILRIQQVVRGDSAAYFCASSPTRDSTDTQYFGPGTRLTVL.

The chain links TRBV4-1 to TRBJ1-1, with D unclear. This CDR3 is 14 amino acids long. Germline CDR1 is MGHRA and CDR2 is YSYEKL. Trimming took 3 bases from V and 2 from J, leaving 10 bases between them. The CDR3: CASSHRTANTEAFF. The DNA for the CDR3 is TGCGCCAGCAGCCACCGAACAGCCAACACTGAAGCTTTCTTT.

The chain couples TRBV9 to TRBJ2-1; TRBD1 aligns across 9 bases. Looked up from germline, CDR1 is SGDLS and CDR2 is YYNGEE. The CDR3 length is 16 residues. With 1 base clipped from V and 2 bases from J, the junction kept 4 bases outside the gene matches. The CDR3 nucleotides are TGTGCCAGCAGCGTACGGGGGACAGGGACCTACAATGAGCAGTTCTTC. The encoded protein is CASSVRGTGTYNEQFF.

The V gene is TRBV5-1, the J gene TRBJ2-2; 7 nucleotides align to TRBD1. Germline assignment: CDR1 SGHRS and CDR2 YFSETQ. Losses at the gene ends were 5 bases for V and 2 bases for J; bases not matched to a gene: 12. This CDR3 region has 17 residues. Here the CDR3 reads CASRRFSGTDNTGELFF. The CDR3 nucleotides read TGCGCCAGCAGACGTTTTTCCGGGACAGACAACACCGGGGAGCTGTTTTTT.

The chain carries TRBV12-5 and TRBJ1-1; D is unresolved. CDR1 and CDR2 from the germline V gene are LGHNT and FRNRAP. The CDR3 is 13 residues long. The V end was cut by 6 bases, the J end by 1 base, with 9 bases between. The DNA for the CDR3 is TGTGCTAGTGGCTCCGATTGGAACACTGAAGCTTTCTTT. It codes for CASGSDWNTEAFF.

This clone was detected only a few times. V and J are TRBV29-1 and TRBJ1-1; possibly TRBD1 for D (6 bases). Germline CDR1 SQVTM, CDR2 ANQGSEA. The germline V and J ends were trimmed by 6 bases and 5 bases, with 19 bases remaining between them. CDR3 length equals 14 residues. As DNA, the CDR3 is TGCAGCGTCCTCCTAGGGGGGTACGGGACTGAAGCTTTCTTT. Translated: CSVLLGGYGTEAFF.

The V and J genes are TRBV7-9 and TRBJ2-1; a possible D gene is TRBD2 (6 bases). This CDR3 is 15 amino acids long. In germline, CDR1 is SEHNR, CDR2 FQNEAQ (reference sequence). The V and J ends lost 5 bases and 1 base respectively, with 12 bases between them. The CDR3 loop reads CASSATGESYNEQFF. CDR3 bases: TGTGCCAGCAGCGCGACGGGGGAGTCCTACAATGAGCAGTTCTTC.

The chain has TRBV7-8 and TRBJ1-1, with TRBD1 identical over 8 bases. Germline V gene data show CDR1 as SGHVS and CDR2 as FQNEAQ. The V and J ends lost 5 bases and 8 bases, in that order; junction bases with no gene match: 4. This CDR3 comprises 12 residues. CDR3 coding DNA: TGTGCCAGCAGCCTCGACAGGGGAGAAGCTTTCTTT. Translated: CASSLDRGEAFF.